This T cell receptor (beta chain) originates from a study of blood T cell repertoires in COVID-19. This CDR3 region has 14 residues. CDR1 is LNHDA and CDR2 is SQIVND in the germline V gene (reference sequence). With 8 bases clipped from V and 2 bases from J, the junction kept 7 bases outside the gene matches. Sequencing used immunoSEQ multiplex PCR; TCRdb keeps in-frame clones, though not all of them. The repertoire includes 200,000 or so clones, approximately 87% of them detected once, and around 0.76% sits in the top ten. J is TRBJ2-7 and V is TRBV19, with 9 nucleotides matching TRBD2. The receptor comes from a woman aged 70-85 years with acute or convalescent COVID-19. Input material: peripheral blood. The CDR3 bases are TGTGCCAGTGCCAGCAGCGGGGGGCCCTACGAGCAGTACTTC. Its protein product is CASASSGGPYEQYF.